Listed below are T cell receptor beta chains from one sample, sequenced in a study of blood T cell repertoires in COVID-19. Produced via immunoSEQ multiplex PCR; TCRdb's table is partial and in-frame only. The table records approximately 270,000 clones, 85% to 90% of them present only once. The sample was peripheral blood. These receptors originate from a young man with acute or convalescent COVID-19. The CDR3 runs from the conserved cysteine through the conserved F or W. Fields, in order: CDR3 protein, V gene, J gene, clone size. Clone size is shown for a subset of rows, as once, few, many or a class of expanded clone.

CDR3aa: CASSRLPGGGEQFF
v_gene: TRBV5-1
j_gene: TRBJ2-1
abundance: NA

CDR3aa: CASSLGTGMVYAGELFF
v_gene: TRBV27
j_gene: TRBJ2-2
abundance: NA

CDR3aa: CASSKQTVNQPQHF
v_gene: TRBV5-6
j_gene: TRBJ1-5
abundance: few

CDR3aa: CASSLFQDTEAFF
v_gene: TRBV3-1/TRBV3-2
j_gene: TRBJ1-1
abundance: NA

CDR3aa: CASKDPSGPQHF
v_gene: TRBV6-5
j_gene: TRBJ1-5
abundance: NA

CDR3aa: CASSFTTGVGNEQFF
v_gene: TRBV7-2
j_gene: TRBJ2-1
abundance: NA

CDR3aa: CASSSPDRGDYGYTF
v_gene: TRBV5-7
j_gene: TRBJ1-2
abundance: NA

CDR3aa: CASSPGRGGSEKLFF
v_gene: TRBV4-1
j_gene: TRBJ1-4
abundance: NA

CDR3aa: CASSQGQGREQYF
v_gene: TRBV4-1
j_gene: TRBJ2-7
abundance: NA

CDR3aa: CASSLDRRSGSSYEQYF
v_gene: TRBV5-1
j_gene: TRBJ2-7
abundance: once

CDR3aa: CASSLKQALQETQYF
v_gene: TRBV5-1
j_gene: TRBJ2-5
abundance: NA

CDR3aa: CSVGTGGSYEQYF
v_gene: TRBV29-1
j_gene: TRBJ2-7
abundance: NA

CDR3aa: CASSVTGYEQYF
v_gene: TRBV2
j_gene: TRBJ2-7
abundance: NA

CDR3aa: CASSPGLAPQETQYF
v_gene: TRBV4-2
j_gene: TRBJ2-5
abundance: NA

CDR3aa: CASSQDAVAYGYTF
v_gene: TRBV3-1/TRBV3-2
j_gene: TRBJ1-2
abundance: NA

CDR3aa: CASSSSTFPRTDTQYF
v_gene: TRBV5-6
j_gene: TRBJ2-3
abundance: NA

CDR3aa: CASSPGGRETQYF
v_gene: TRBV7-2
j_gene: TRBJ2-5
abundance: NA

CDR3aa: CASSQDSARFSNEQFF
v_gene: TRBV4-1
j_gene: TRBJ2-1
abundance: once